A selection of T cell receptor beta chains follows, all from one sample in a study of T cell responses to AZD1222 COVID-19 vaccine. The data were produced by immunoSEQ multiplex PCR, yet TCRdb's version contains in-frame clones alone and is incomplete. The sample yields approximately 100,000 clones, over 85% seen once. The sequenced sample was peripheral blood, obtained on day 0 of AZD1222 vaccination. The receptors shown here come from an adult in good health. Both conserved end residues are part of each CDR3. The D gene is left open where the match is weak. Some rows mark clone size as missing; the rest say once, few, many or name a class of expanded clone.

TRBV9	TRBJ1-6	NA	NA	TGTGCCAGCAGCGTAGAAAAAGGGAGCTCCTATAATTCACCCCTCCACTTT	CASSVEKGSSYNSPLHF
TRBV6-1	TRBJ1-4	once	NA	TGTGCCAGCAGTGAAGCCTCAGGGGTCCCTAATGAAAAACTGTTTTTT	CASSEASGVPNEKLFF
TRBV7-9	TRBJ1-1	NA	NA	TGTGCCAGCAGGCCCCGGGGGGGTACCACTTTGTATTCTGAAGCTTTCTTT	CASRPRGGTTLYSEAFF
TRBV7-8	TRBJ2-3	NA	NA	TGTGCCAGCAGCTTAGTGGGGACCCCGGGCCTAGATACGCAGTATTTT	CASSLVGTPGLDTQYF
TRBV27	TRBJ2-3	NA	NA	TGTGCCAGCAGTTTATGGGGGGCGGGAGCAGATACGCAGTATTTT	CASSLWGAGADTQYF
TRBV6-5	TRBJ1-1	NA	NA	TGTGCCAGCACCTACGGGGGGACTGAAGCTTTCTTT	CASTYGGTEAFF
TRBV11-2	TRBJ2-1	NA	TRBD2	TGTGCCAGCAGCCTCCTCCTAGCGGACAATGAGCAGTTCTTC	CASSLLLADNEQFF
TRBV18	TRBJ2-1	NA	TRBD2	TGTGCCAGCTCACCCCCGGGTGGAAGCGGGGGGGCTTTTAATGAGCAGTTCTTC	CASSPPGGSGGAFNEQFF
TRBV14	TRBJ1-2	NA	NA	TGTGCCAGCAGCCATTCAGTTAACTATGGCTACACCTTC	CASSHSVNYGYTF
TRBV10-1	TRBJ2-3	NA	TRBD2	TGCGCCAGCAGTGAGAAAGCGGGAGGCCCAGGGGATACGCAGTATTTT	CASSEKAGGPGDTQYF
TRBV7-9	TRBJ2-7	NA	NA	TGTGCCAGCAGCCCAGCGAGGTCAGCCTACGAGCAGTACTTC	CASSPARSAYEQYF
TRBV3-1/TRBV3-2	TRBJ2-1	NA	TRBD2	TGTGCCAGCAGACAGCTAGCGGGGGTTAACAATGAGCAGTTCTTC	CASRQLAGVNNEQFF
TRBV24-1	TRBJ2-1	NA	NA	TGTGCCACCAGTTGGACCCGGAGGGGTAATGAGCAGTTCTTC	CATSWTRRGNEQFF
TRBV11-2	TRBJ2-1	once	NA	TGTGCCAGCAGTCACGACAGGCTAGTGTATGAGCAGTTCTTC	CASSHDRLVYEQFF
TRBV9	TRBJ1-1	NA	NA	TGTGCCAGCAGCAAAAGGGACACTGAAGCTTTCTTT	CASSKRDTEAFF
TRBV28	TRBJ2-2	NA	NA	TGTGCCAGCAGCAAAGGGGGATCGAACACCGGGGAGCTGTTTTTT	CASSKGGSNTGELFF
TRBV7-9	TRBJ1-1	NA	NA	TGTGCCAGCAGCTTAGTCTTATCGAACACTGAAGCTTTCTTT	CASSLVLSNTEAFF
TRBV6-2/TRBV6-3	TRBJ1-1	NA	NA	TGTGCCAGCAGTTACGTCACTGAAGCTTTCTTT	CASSYVTEAFF
TRBV7-9	TRBJ1-1	NA	TRBD1	TGTGCCAGCAGTAGGGACAGGATCGATGAAGCTTTCTTT	CASSRDRIDEAFF
TRBV19	TRBJ1-3	once	NA	TGTGCCAGTAGTACGGGACAAGGTAGAAACACCATATATTTT	CASSTGQGRNTIYF
TRBV5-1	TRBJ1-5	NA	NA	TGCGCCAGCAGCTTGACAGTTTCTGGGGGCAATCAGCCCCAGCATTTT	CASSLTVSGGNQPQHF
TRBV6-5	TRBJ2-2	NA	NA	TGTGCCAGCAGTCCGGGGGACGGGGAGCTGTTTTTT	CASSPGDGELFF
TRBV7-2	TRBJ1-1	NA	NA	TGTGCCAGTACCCCTCCCCCAGGGCTCGACATGAACACTGAAGCTTTCTTT	CASTPPPGLDMNTEAFF
TRBV9	TRBJ1-1	NA	TRBD1	TGTGCCAGCAGCGGTACAGGGGGATTAGAAGCTTTCTTT	CASSGTGGLEAFF
TRBV5-5	TRBJ2-1	NA	NA	TGTGCCAGCAGCCCGCTGGGTTACAATGAGCAGTTCTTC	CASSPLGYNEQFF
TRBV7-7	TRBJ2-3	NA	NA	TGTGCCAGCAGCTTATTGGGGGGACCAGATACGCAGTATTTT	CASSLLGGPDTQYF
TRBV11-3	TRBJ1-2	once	NA	TGTGCCAGCAGCCCCGCCCGAAACAGGGTAGGCTATACCTTC	CASSPARNRVGYTF
TRBV5-6	TRBJ1-1	NA	TRBD1	TGTGCCAGCAGCTTGGCCATGGAGGGGGCGGGTGGCACTGAAGCTTTCTTT	CASSLAMEGAGGTEAFF
TRBV4-1	TRBJ2-7	NA	NA	TGCGCCAGCAGCCAGGAGGGATTGCCCTACTACGAGCAGTACTTC	CASSQEGLPYYEQYF
TRBV6-4	TRBJ2-6	many	NA	TGTGCCAGCAGTGACTCGGGTGGGGCCAACGTCCTGACTTTC	CASSDSGGANVLTF
TRBV2	TRBJ2-1	NA	NA	TGTGCCAGCACCCCTACAAGGCACAATGAGCAGTTCTTC	CASTPTRHNEQFF
TRBV19	TRBJ1-1	NA	NA	TGTGCCAGTAGTATGGGGGCTGAAGCTTTCTTT	CASSMGAEAFF
TRBV27	TRBJ2-6	NA	TRBD1	TGTGCCAGCAGTTTGAACAGGGGTGGTGGGGCCAACGTCCTGACTTTC	CASSLNRGGGANVLTF
TRBV18	TRBJ2-3	NA	NA	TGTGCCAGCTCACCGACGGCAGATACGCAGTATTTT	CASSPTADTQYF
TRBV9	TRBJ1-6	once	TRBD1	TGTGCCAGCAGTCAACGACAGGGAGATTCACCCCTCCACTTT	CASSQRQGDSPLHF
TRBV5-6	TRBJ2-1	NA	TRBD2	TGTGCCAGCAGCTTGTGGACTAGCGGGATCTATGAGCAGTTCTTC	CASSLWTSGIYEQFF
TRBV6-2/TRBV6-3	TRBJ1-5	NA	NA	TGTGCCAGCAGGCCTACAGGGTCCAATCAGCCCCAGCATTTT	CASRPTGSNQPQHF
TRBV7-9	TRBJ1-5	NA	NA	TGTGCCAGCAGCACCGGGGGGAATCAGCCCCAGCATTTT	CASSTGGNQPQHF
TRBV28	TRBJ1-1	NA	NA	TGTGCCACCCGGATGAACACTGAAGCTTTCTTT	CATRMNTEAFF
TRBV3-1/TRBV3-2	TRBJ1-5	NA	TRBD1	TGTGCCAGCAGAACGACAGGGAAGAGCAATCAGCCCCAGCATTTT	CASRTTGKSNQPQHF
TRBV19	TRBJ1-6	NA	TRBD1	TGTGCCAGTAGTATCCGGACAGGATTTTCACCCCTCCACTTT	CASSIRTGFSPLHF
TRBV9	TRBJ2-7	NA	NA	TGTGCCAGCAGCGTAGGTGGGAATGGGGGGCGGCAGTCAGACCCCTACGAGCAGTACTTC	CASSVGGNGGRQSDPYEQYF
TRBV5-4	TRBJ1-2	NA	NA	TGTGCCAGCAGCTTGGAGTCCTCAGGCTCGAAGGGCTACACCTTC	CASSLESSGSKGYTF
TRBV10-3	TRBJ1-4	few	NA	TGTGCCATCAGTGGTGAGGGGCGGGAAAAACTGTTTTTT	CAISGEGREKLFF
TRBV5-1	TRBJ1-1	NA	NA	TGCGCCAGCAGCTTGGCCGGTTGGTCCGATGAAGCTTTCTTT	CASSLAGWSDEAFF
TRBV6-5	TRBJ2-7	NA	NA	TGTGCCAGCAGGGACCAGCTGGGGACAAACGAGCAGTACTTC	CASRDQLGTNEQYF
TRBV5-1	TRBJ1-4	NA	NA	TGCGCCAGCAGATCAGGCCCAGAGGCTGAAAAACTGTTTTTT	CASRSGPEAEKLFF
TRBV27	TRBJ2-7	NA	TRBD2	TGTGCCAGCAGTTCAGCAGCGGGGGCCGGGTACGAGCAGTACTTC	CASSSAAGAGYEQYF
TRBV3-1/TRBV3-2	TRBJ2-1	NA	TRBD2	TGTGCCAGCAGTCGACGGGGGGGGCTAGGAAATGAGCAGTTCTTC	CASSRRGGLGNEQFF
TRBV30	TRBJ2-7	NA	TRBD1	TGTGCCTGCCTGGGGGGCAGGGGGCTCTACGAGCAGTACTTC	CACLGGRGLYEQYF
TRBV2	TRBJ1-3	NA	TRBD1	TGTGCCAGCAGTAGACAGGGGGTCGGAAACACCATATATTTT	CASSRQGVGNTIYF
TRBV7-8	TRBJ2-7	NA	NA	TGTGCCAGCAGCTTAGCGATAAGAAGGGAGCAGTACTTC	CASSLAIRREQYF
TRBV29-1	TRBJ2-1	NA	NA	TGCAGCGTTGAGAGCAGCTTCCACAATGAGCAGTTCTTC	CSVESSFHNEQFF
TRBV4-1	TRBJ2-3	NA	NA	TGCGCCAGCAGCCCGGACAGTTTAGCAGATACGCAGTATTTT	CASSPDSLADTQYF